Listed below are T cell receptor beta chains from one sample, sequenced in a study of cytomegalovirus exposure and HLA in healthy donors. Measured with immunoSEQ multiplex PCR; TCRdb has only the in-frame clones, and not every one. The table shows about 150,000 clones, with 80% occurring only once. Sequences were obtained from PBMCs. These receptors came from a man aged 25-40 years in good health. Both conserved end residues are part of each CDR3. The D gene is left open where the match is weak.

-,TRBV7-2,CASSEVRFAPGANVLTF
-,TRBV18,CASSPPTSPRGYTF
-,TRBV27,CASSLSLGVDTEAFF
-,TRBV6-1,CASSGRVLQETQYF
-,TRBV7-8,CASSIGTTQETQYF
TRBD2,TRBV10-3,CAISESGTSANNEQFF
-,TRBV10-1,CASSDQGLPNTGELFF
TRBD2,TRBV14,CASSQVTSGNNEQFF
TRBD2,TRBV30,CAWTTSGYEQYF
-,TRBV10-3,CAISESGPGSGNTIYF
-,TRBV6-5,CASILDRQNYGYTF
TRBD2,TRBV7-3,CASSSLAGGAVEQFF
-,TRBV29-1,CSVVGVNYEQYF
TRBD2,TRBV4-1,CASSQESSGRTPQYF
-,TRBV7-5,CVRDLWREAQETQYF
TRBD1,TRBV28,CASRYPGQSYGYTF
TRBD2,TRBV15,CATSTQKEFSLAGGKNIQYF
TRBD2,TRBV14,CASSQGLAGVVEQFF
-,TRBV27,CASSPPGGWFGYTF
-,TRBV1,CTSQPGLAAFDEQFF
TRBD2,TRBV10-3,CATAWTSGYQETQYF
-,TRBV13,CASSTSRGTYEQYF
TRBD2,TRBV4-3,CASSQEATSGRLYF
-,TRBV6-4,CASSLRWASTDTQYF
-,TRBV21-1,CASKPPPGQRYNEQFF
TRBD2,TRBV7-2,CASSLGPSGATAFF
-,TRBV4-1,CASSRSETAYSNQPQHF
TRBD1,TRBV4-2,CASSRGTGTDTQYF
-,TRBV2,CASPEGWGGRITSTDTQYF
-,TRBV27,CASSVTSSTDTQYF
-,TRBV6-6,CASTRAGEQFF
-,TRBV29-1,CSVVEGYGYTF
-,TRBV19,CASRPGLYKETQYF
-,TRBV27,CASSSLQGTQPQHF
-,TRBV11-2,CASSLVSDTQYF
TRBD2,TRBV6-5,CASSYSAGGSSYEQYF
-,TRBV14,CASKVYGSPGPTF
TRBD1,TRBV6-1,CASRDGTVSYEQYF
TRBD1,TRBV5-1,CASSLTGGSEKLFF
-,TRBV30,CAWSPPPGRGSAGEQYF
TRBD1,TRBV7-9,CASSPSPGQGFPYEQYF
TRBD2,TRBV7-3,CASSITSGPRYNEQFF
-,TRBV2,CASSGPYGSYNEQFF
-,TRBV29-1,CSWRPIDNEQFF
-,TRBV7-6,CASSVQQGNTEAFF
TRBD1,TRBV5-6,CASSFLDRGSYEQYF
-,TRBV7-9,CSSSFRGLMSSYEQYF
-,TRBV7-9,CSSGPYNEQFF
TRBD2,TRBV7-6,CASSLRLAGGLEQFF
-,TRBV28,CASSSSQETQYF
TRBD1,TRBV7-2,CASSFGAGGGYEQYF
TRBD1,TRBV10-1,CASSGGRETQYF
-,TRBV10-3,CAISEASDEKLFF
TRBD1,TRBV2,CASSEKGQGVGNQPQHF
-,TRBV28,CASTSQGAPQHF
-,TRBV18,CASSSRENYEQYF
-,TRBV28,CASSRLVPNEQYF
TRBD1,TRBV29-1,CSVALTGGYYEQYF
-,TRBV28,CASNSYGSGDTGELFF
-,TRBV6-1,CAGSLADRSEKLFF